These T cell receptor beta chains were read from a single sample in a study of monozygotic twins with inflammatory bowel disease. TCRdb reworked the 5' RACE reads into one entry per CDR3 protein, no DNA. The sample has approximately 420,000 distinct CDR3 sequences, and its top ten clones hold under 3%. What was sequenced was blood. Receptors originate from a human donor with ulcerative colitis or Crohn's disease, or a healthy co-twin of an affected twin (not recorded which). CDR3s include the opening cysteine and the closing phenylalanine or tryptophan. Fields, in order: V gene, J gene, CDR3 protein.

TRBV5-1	TRBJ2-1	CASMFSANYNEQFF
TRBV7-3	TRBJ2-1	CASSKTGDWDEQFF
TRBV3-1	TRBJ2-1	CASSQTPSVNNEQFF
TRBV4-1	TRBJ2-2	CASSPQGGGDTGELFF
TRBV21-1	TRBJ1-5	CASSNGPEGPQHF
TRBV7-2	TRBJ1-5	CASSLVQGSGQPQHF
TRBV5-4	TRBJ2-7	CASSWGDRNEQYF
TRBV12-3/TRBV12-4	TRBJ1-6	CASSTRDRTNSPLHF
TRBV2	TRBJ1-6	CASTYEGRNSPLHF
TRBV30	TRBJ1-2	CASRDTANYGYTF
TRBV28	TRBJ2-7	CASSLGVQHYEQYF
TRBV5-1	TRBJ2-1	CASSWSGTRNEQFF
TRBV19	TRBJ1-2	CASTQKYYGYTF
TRBV7-2	TRBJ2-5	CASSLDSVLETQYF
TRBV5-1	TRBJ2-2	CASSSPLGGNDMTGELFF
TRBV20-1	TRBJ1-1	CSANRVGDTEAFF
TRBV3-1	TRBJ1-6	CASSQGTDKSPLHF
TRBV9	TRBJ1-3	CASSADDRAFGNTIYF
TRBV30	TRBJ1-3	CACTPASGNTIYF
TRBV5-1	TRBJ2-2	CASSTVPGTGHTGELFF
TRBV5-8	TRBJ2-2	CASSAGLAGVDTGELFF
TRBV7-2	TRBJ2-5	CASSLESGAETQYF
TRBV20-1	TRBJ2-2	CSARKPPAGELFF
TRBV30	TRBJ2-3	CAWDSSSGTDTQYF
TRBV15	TRBJ2-5	CATSSQDRGLSSQETQYF
TRBV5-1	TRBJ2-3	CASSLNGVRTDTQYF
TRBV20-1	TRBJ1-1	CSATGVTEAFF
TRBV20-1	TRBJ2-3	CSARVNSPDTQYF
TRBV6-5	TRBJ1-1	CASSYSSSMNTEAFF